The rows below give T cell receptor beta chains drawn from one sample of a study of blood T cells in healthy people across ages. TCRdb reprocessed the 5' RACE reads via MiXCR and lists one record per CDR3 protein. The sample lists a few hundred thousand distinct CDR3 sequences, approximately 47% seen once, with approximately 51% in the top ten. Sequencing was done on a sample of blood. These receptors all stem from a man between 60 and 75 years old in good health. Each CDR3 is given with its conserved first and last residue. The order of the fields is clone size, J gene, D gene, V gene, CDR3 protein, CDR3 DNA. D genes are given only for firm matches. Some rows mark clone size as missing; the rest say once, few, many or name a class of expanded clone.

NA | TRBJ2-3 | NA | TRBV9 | CASSPRPLTDTSTDTQYF | TGTGCCAGCAGCCCCCGACCCCTGACAGATACTAGCACAGATACGCAGTATTTT
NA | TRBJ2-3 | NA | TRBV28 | CASLQGATGTQYF | TGTGCCAGCCTACAGGGAGCCACAGGTACGCAGTATTTT
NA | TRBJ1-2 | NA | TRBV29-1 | CSVEVGLSYTF | TGCAGCGTTGAAGTGGGATTAAGCTACACCTTC
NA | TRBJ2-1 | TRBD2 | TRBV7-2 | CASSFNSGRLSRNEQFF | TGTGCCAGCAGCTTCAATAGCGGGAGGCTCTCTAGAAATGAGCAGTTCTTC
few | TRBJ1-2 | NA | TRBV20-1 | CSARDPYVGYTF | TGCAGTGCTAGAGATCCGTATGTCGGCTACACCTTC
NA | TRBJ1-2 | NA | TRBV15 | CATSRDTGYYGYTF | TGTGCCACCAGCAGAGACACAGGGTATTATGGCTACACCTTC
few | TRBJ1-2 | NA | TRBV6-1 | CASSEASGWYGYTF | TGTGCCAGCAGTGAAGCATCAGGGTGGTATGGCTACACCTTC
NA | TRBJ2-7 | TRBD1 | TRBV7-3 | CASSLRQGTSYEQYF | TGTGCCAGCAGCCTTCGACAGGGCACCTCCTACGAGCAGTACTTC
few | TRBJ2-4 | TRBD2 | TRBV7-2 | CASSSREGNIQYF | TGTGCCAGCAGCTCACGGGAGGGAAACATTCAGTACTTC
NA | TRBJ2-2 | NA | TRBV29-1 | CSGEGRGELFF | TGCAGCGGTGAGGGAAGGGGGGAGCTGTTTTTT
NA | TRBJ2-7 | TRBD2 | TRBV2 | CASRRGEGYEQYF | TGTGCCTCTCGGAGAGGGGAGGGCTACGAGCAGTACTTC
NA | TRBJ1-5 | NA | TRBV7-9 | CASSRQELGQPQHF | TGTGCCAGCAGCCGTCAGGAGTTGGGTCAGCCCCAGCATTTT
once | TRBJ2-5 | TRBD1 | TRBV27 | CASSSWTGQETQYF | TGTGCCAGCAGTTCATGGACAGGGCAAGAGACCCAGTACTTC
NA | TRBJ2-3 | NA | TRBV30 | CAWSKSLSEDTQYF | TGTGCCTGGAGTAAGAGCCTCTCAGAGGATACGCAGTATTTT
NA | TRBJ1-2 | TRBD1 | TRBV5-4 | CASSLDRGGYTF | TGTGCCAGCAGCTTGGACAGGGGTGGCTACACCTTC
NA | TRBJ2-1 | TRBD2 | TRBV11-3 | CASSDQRGIGNEQFF | TGTGCCAGCAGCGATCAGCGGGGGATAGGTAATGAGCAGTTCTTC
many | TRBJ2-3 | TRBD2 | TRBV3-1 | CASSPRGGLPNTQYF | TGTGCCAGCAGCCCCCGGGGGGGCCTCCCTAATACGCAGTATTTT
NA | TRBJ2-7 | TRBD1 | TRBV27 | CASSPDRSSYEQYF | TGTGCCAGCAGTCCGGACAGGAGCTCCTACGAGCAGTACTTC
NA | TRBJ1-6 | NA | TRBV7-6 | CASSLGGSYNSPLHF | TGTGCCAGCAGCTTAGGGGGATCCTATAATTCACCCCTCCACTTT
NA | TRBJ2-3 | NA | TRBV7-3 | CVSISSDDTQYF | TGTGTCAGCATTTCTAGCGACGATACGCAGTATTTT
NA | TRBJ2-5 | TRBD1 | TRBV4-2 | CASSRSGQGVGEQYF | TGTGCCAGCAGCCGATCGGGACAGGGGGTAGGGGAGCAGTACTTC
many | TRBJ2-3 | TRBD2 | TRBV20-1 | CSARDVLAGITDTQYF | TGCAGTGCTAGAGATGTCCTAGCGGGGATCACAGATACGCAGTATTTT
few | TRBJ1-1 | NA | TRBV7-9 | CASRVMNTEAFF | TGTGCCAGCAGGGTGATGAACACTGAAGCTTTCTTT
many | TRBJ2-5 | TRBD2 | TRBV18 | CASSPLLAGTGETQYF | TGTGCCAGCTCACCACTACTAGCGGGGACGGGAGAGACCCAGTACTTC
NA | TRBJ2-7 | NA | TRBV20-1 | CSAWRGYEQYF | TGCAGTGCATGGAGGGGGTACGAGCAGTACTTC
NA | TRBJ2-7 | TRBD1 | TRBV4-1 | CASSHPPGQNVYF | TGCGCCAGCAGCCATCCGCCGGGACAGAACGTGTACTTC
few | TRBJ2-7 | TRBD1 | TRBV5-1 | CASSWTGTGRDEQYF | TGCGCCAGCAGCTGGACCGGGACAGGGCGAGACGAGCAGTACTTC
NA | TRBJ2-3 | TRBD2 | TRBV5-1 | CASRASAGGGTDTQYF | TGCGCCAGCCGTGCCTCGGCGGGAGGGGGCACAGATACGCAGTATTTT
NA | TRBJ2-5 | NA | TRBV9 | CASSVPGGGETQYF | TGTGCCAGCAGCGTCCCAGGGGGAGGAGAGACCCAGTACTTC
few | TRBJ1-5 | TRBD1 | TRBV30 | CAWRQGDNQPQHF | TGTGCCTGGAGACAGGGGGACAATCAGCCCCAGCATTTT
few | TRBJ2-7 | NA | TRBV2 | CASSPRDYEQYF | TGTGCCAGCAGTCCACGGGACTACGAGCAGTACTTC
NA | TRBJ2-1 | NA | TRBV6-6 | CASSSKNEQFF | TGTGCCAGCAGTTCCAAGAATGAGCAGTTCTTC
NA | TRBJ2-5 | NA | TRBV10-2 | CASSAAKGNGETQYF | TGCGCCAGCAGCGCAGCGAAGGGAAATGGAGAGACCCAGTACTTC
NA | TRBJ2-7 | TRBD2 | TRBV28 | CASSSGLAGPHEQYF | TGTGCCAGCAGTTCAGGACTAGCGGGACCCCACGAGCAGTACTTC
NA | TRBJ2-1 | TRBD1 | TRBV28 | CASSAPGTGHYNEQFF | TGTGCCAGCAGCGCCCCTGGGACAGGGCACTACAATGAGCAGTTCTTC
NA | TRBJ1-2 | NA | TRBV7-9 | CASSLKGTNYGYTF | TGTGCCAGCAGCTTAAAGGGAACGAACTATGGCTACACCTTC
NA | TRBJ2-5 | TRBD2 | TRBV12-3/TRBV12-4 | CASRSRGGSLSQETQYF | TGTGCCAGCAGATCCCGTGGCGGGAGCTTATCTCAAGAGACCCAGTACTTC
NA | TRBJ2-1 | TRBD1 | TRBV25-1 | CASSQGDQRSEQFF | TGTGCCAGCAGTCAGGGGGACCAGAGGAGTGAGCAGTTCTTC
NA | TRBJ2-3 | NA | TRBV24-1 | CATSDLVADTQYF | TGTGCCACCAGTGATTTAGTTGCAGATACGCAGTATTTT
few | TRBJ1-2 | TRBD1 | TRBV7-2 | CASSPVRGTGGEHGYTF | TGTGCCAGCAGCCCCGTACGGGGTACAGGGGGCGAGCATGGCTACACCTTC
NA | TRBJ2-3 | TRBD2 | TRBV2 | CASGSSGIADTQYF | TGTGCCAGCGGGTCTAGCGGGATCGCAGATACGCAGTATTTT
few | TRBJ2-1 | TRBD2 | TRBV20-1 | CSARDGLAVYNEQFF | TGCAGTGCTAGAGACGGACTAGCGGTCTACAATGAGCAGTTCTTC